This record covers a single T cell receptor (beta chain). These data are taken from a study of cytomegalovirus exposure and HLA in healthy donors. This CDR3 comprises 16 residues. J gave up 0 bases and V 2 bases, and 1 base lay outside the gene matches. Germline CDR1 and CDR2: SEHNR and FQNEAQ (reference sequence). The PCR contained 60 Vbeta and 13 Jbeta primers. Some clones are missing from TCRdb's copy, which holds only in-frame ones; the method was immunoSEQ multiplex PCR. This table holds around 150,000 clones, about 80% found once. The sequenced sample consisted of PBMCs. This chain joins TRBV7-9 and TRBJ2-6; 7 nucleotides align to TRBD1. The clonotype was recovered from a girl aged 5 to 17 in good health and CMV-seropositive. In DNA, the CDR3 is TGTGCCAGCAGCTTACGACAGGGCTCTGGGGCCAACGTCCTGACTTTC. Amino acids: CASSLRQGSGANVLTF.